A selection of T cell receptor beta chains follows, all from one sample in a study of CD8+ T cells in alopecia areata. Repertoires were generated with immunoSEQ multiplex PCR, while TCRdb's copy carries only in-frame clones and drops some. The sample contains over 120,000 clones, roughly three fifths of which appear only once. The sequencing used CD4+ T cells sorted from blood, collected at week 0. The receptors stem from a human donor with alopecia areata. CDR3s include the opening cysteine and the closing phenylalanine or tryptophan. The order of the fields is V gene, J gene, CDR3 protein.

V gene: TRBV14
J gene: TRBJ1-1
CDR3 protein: CASSDQAEAFF

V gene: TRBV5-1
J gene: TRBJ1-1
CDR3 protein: CASSKGGTEAFF

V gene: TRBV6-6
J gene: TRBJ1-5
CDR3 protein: CASSSDSNQPQHF

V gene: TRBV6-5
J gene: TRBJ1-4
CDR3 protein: CASSYRDRPNEKLFF

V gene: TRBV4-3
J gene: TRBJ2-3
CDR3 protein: CASSQAILPGTDTQYF

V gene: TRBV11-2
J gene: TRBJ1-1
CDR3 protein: CASSLGRVRQGSEAFF

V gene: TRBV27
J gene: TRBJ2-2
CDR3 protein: CASSLWPPGTGELFF

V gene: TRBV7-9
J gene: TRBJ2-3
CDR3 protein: CASSPRGSSPRTSTDTQYF

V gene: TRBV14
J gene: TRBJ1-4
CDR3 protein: CASSPQENEKLFF

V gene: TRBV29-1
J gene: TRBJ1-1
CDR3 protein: CSAMATGEMLGTEAFF

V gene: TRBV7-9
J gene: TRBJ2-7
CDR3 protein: CASSSDRLSLSYEQYF

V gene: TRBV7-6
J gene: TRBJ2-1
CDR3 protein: CASSSRQGRLNEQFF

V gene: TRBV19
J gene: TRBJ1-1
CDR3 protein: CASSIVANAEAFF

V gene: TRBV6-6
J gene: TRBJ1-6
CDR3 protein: CASRKEPGNSPLHF

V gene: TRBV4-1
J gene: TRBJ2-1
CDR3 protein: CASSQPGQGRTEQFF

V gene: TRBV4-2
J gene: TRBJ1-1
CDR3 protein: CASSPRGNTEAFF

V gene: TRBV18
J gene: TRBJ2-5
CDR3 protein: CASSPDRGKETQYF

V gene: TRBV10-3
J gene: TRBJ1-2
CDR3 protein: CAISGAGANYGYTF

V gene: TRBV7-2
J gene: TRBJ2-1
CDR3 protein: CASSLNRKGNEQFF

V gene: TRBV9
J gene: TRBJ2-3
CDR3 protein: CASSLTRSDTQYF

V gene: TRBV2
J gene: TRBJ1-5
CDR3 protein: CASSETVYSNQPQHF

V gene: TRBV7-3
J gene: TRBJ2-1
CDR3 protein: CASSLRGGAQGNEQFF

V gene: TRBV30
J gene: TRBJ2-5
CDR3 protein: CAWSQQETQYF

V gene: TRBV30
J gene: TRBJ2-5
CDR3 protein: CAYSGGTRETQYF

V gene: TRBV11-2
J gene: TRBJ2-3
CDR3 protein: CASSYAGQATQYF

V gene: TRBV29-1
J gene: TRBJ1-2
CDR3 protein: CSVDPGGANYGYTF

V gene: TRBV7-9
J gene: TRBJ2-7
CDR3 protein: CASSLQGWHEQYF

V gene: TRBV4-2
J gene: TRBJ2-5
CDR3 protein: CASSSQGWETQYF

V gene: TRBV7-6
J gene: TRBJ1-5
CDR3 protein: CASSLTFNQPQHF

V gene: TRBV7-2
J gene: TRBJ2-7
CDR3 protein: CASSLGGTTTYEQYF

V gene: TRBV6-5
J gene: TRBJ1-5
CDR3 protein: CASSYTASWSPQHF

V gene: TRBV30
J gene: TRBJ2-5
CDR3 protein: CARRAMGTQYF

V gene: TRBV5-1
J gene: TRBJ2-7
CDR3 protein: CASSLGQGSYEQYF

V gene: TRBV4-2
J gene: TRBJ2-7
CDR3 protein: CASSPSWDFSYEQYF

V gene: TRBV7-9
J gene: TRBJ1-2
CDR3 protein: CASSLAIKGYTF

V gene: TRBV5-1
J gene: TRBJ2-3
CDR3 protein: CASSLAESTDTQYF

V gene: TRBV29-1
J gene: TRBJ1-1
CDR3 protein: CSATVNTEAFF

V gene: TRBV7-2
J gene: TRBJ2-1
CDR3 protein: CASSRQARSYNEQFF

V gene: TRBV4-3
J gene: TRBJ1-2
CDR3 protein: CASSQEGPSSGYTF

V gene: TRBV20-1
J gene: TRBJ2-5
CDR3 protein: CSARVGETQYF

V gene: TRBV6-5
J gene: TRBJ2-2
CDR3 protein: CASTYAGELFF

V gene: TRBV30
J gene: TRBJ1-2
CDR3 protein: CACSGRSYGYTF

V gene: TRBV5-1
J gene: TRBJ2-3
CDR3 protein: CASSSPGEDTQYF

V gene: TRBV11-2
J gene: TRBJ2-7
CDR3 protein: CASSSRTSGGPYYEQYF

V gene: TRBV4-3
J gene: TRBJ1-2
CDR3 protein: CASSQESRSVYGYTF

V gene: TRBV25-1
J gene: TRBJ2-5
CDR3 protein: CASSDPAGRETQYF

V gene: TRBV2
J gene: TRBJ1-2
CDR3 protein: CASNEGQGGYGYTF